This T cell receptor beta chain was obtained from a study of blood T cell repertoires in COVID-19. Overall study: Donors in the United States, Italy and Spain gave samples during acute or convalescent COVID-19. PBMCs, B-cell-depleted T cells, or T cells were the source of the cDNA or gDNA that made up the material.

This clone was seen only a few times. The same CDR3 also results from other DNA sequences found in this sample. As handled by the study authors: For nucleated cells, counts were estimated from reference gene primer amplification. Some clones are missing from TCRdb's copy, which holds only in-frame ones; the method was immunoSEQ multiplex PCR. The DNA was the basis for D and trimming; V, J and clone size are from that table. The sample holds about 47,000 clones, less than 90% seen once. Germline values: CDR1 GTSNPN, CDR2 SVGIG (reference sequence). This CDR3 has 20 residues. J was trimmed by 1 base and V by 0 bases; bases with no gene match: 14.

The chain couples TRBV30 to TRBJ2-7; 14 bases fit TRBD2. The receptor's source is a man aged 55-75 years with active COVID-19. The sequenced material came from peripheral blood. The CDR3 region is CAWSVRGLGTSGGLSYEQYF. Here the CDR3 DNA reads TGTGCCTGGAGTGTACGGGGGCTCGGGACTAGCGGGGGATTATCCTACGAGCAGTACTTC. The entire variable domain, with the rest obtained from reference TRBV30 and TRBJ2-7, is as follows: SQTIHQWPATLVQPVGSPLSLECTVEGTSNPNLYWYRQAAGRGLQLLFYSVGIGQISSEVPQNLSASRPQDRQFILSSKKLLLSDSGFYLCAWSVRGLGTSGGLSYEQYFGPGTRLTVT.